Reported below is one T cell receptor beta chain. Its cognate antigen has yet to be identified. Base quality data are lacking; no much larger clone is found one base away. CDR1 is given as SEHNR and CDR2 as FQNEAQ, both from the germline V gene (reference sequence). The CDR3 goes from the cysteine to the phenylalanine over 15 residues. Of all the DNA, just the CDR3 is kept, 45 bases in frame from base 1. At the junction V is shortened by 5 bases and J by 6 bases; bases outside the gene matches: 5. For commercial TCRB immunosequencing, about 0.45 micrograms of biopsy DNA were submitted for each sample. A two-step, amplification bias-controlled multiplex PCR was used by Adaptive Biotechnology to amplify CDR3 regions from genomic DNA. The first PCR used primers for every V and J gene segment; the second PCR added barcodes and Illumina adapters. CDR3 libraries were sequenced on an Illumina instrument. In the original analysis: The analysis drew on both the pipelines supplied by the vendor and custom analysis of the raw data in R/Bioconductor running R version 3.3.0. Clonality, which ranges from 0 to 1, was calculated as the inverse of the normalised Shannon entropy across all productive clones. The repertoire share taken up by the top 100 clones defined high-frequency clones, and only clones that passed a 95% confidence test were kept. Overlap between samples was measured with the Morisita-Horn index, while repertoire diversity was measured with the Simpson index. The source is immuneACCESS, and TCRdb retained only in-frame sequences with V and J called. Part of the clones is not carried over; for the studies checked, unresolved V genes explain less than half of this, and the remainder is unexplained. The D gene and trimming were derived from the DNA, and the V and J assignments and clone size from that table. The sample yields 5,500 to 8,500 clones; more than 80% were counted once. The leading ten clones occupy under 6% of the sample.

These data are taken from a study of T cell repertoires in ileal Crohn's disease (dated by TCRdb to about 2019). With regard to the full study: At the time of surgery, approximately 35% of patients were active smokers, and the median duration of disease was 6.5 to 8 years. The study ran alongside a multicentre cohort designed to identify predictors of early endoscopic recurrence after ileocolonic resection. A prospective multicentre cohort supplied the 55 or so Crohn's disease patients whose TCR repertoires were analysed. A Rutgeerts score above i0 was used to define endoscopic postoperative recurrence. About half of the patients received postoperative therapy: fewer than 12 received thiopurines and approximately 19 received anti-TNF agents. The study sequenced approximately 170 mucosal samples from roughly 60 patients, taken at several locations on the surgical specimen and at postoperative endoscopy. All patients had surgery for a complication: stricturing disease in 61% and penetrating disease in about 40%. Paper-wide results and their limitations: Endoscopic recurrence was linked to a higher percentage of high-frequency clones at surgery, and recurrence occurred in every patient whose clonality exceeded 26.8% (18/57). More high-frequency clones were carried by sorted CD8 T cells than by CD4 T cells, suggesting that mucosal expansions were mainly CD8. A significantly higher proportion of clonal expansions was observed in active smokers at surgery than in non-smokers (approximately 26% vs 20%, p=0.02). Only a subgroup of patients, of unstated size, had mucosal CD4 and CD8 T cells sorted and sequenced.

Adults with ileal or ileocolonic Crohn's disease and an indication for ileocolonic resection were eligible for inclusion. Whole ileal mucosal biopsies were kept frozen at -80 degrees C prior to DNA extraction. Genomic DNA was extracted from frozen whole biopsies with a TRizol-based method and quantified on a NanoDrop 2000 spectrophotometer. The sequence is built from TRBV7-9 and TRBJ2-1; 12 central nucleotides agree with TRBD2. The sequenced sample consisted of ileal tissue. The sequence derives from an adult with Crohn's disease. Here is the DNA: TGTGCCAGCAGCGCCTGGACTAGCGGGACCAATGAGCAGTTCTTC. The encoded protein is CASSAWTSGTNEQFF.